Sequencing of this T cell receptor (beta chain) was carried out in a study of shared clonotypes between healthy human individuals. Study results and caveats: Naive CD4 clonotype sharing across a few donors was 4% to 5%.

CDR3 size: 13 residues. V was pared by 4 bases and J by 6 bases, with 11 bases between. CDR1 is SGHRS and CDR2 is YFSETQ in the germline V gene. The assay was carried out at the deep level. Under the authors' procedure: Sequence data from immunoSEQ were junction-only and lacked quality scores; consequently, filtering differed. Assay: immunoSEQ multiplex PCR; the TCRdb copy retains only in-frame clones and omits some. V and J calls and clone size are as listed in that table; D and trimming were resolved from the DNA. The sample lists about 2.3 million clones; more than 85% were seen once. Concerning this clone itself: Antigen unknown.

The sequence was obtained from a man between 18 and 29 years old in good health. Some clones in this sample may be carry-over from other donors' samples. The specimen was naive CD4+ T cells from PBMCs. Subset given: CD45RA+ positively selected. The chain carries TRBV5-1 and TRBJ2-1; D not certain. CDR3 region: CASSKDPANEQFF. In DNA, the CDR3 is TGCGCCAGCAGCAAGGACCCCGCCAATGAGCAGTTCTTC.